This T cell receptor beta chain is drawn from a study of Ad26.COV2.S vaccination and SARS-CoV-2 variants. Turning to the study itself: It was the COV1001 Ad26.COV2.S trial arm that included the donor. Ad26.COV2.S, an intramuscular injection, was given once or twice 56 days apart. Study-wide points: Vaccine and placebo recipients had comparable breadth of non-spike TCRs. There was a possibility that the TCR breadth and depth analyses underestimated total T cell responses.

Repertoires were generated with immunoSEQ multiplex PCR, while TCRdb's copy carries only in-frame clones and drops some. This table holds around 450,000 clones, less than 95% found once. The treatment denotes: 19 received Ad26.COV2.S at low or high dose, single or two shots; roughly five received placebo; per-sample allocation not given. Following the first vaccine or placebo injection, samples were taken on day 63. As concerns this clone: Its antigen is undetermined.

The clonotype comes from a person aged 18-65 years who received the Ad26.COV2.S COVID-19 vaccine or a placebo. The sample here was peripheral blood, taken in a trial of Ad26.COV2.S vaccine versus placebo.

The CDR3 bases are TGTGCCTCCAAGGAGAGCGGGAGCACAGATACGCAGTATTTT. It codes for CASKESGSTDTQYF. V usage is TRBV6-5 and J usage is TRBJ2-3, with a tentative D call TRBD2 (6 bases). V lost 11 bases and J lost 0, with 15 bases in between. This CDR3 comprises 14 residues. CDR1 MNHEY and CDR2 SVGAGI come from the germline V gene.